The 24 T cell receptor beta chains below come from one sample, sequenced in a study of CD8+ T cells in alopecia areata (dated by TCRdb to between 2017 and 2018). Pooled mouse cutaneous lymph node cells were stained for CD4, CD8alpha, NKG2D, NKG2ACE and other markers, then sorted on a BD Influx. Libraries were constructed by the immunoSEQ multiplex PCR assay. To provide template for TCR sequencing, every sample had RNA extracted and reverse transcribed into cDNA. TCRdb obtained this table from immuneACCESS and retained in-frame rearrangements with V and J assigned. These tables miss some clones; where compared with another copy, unresolved V genes account for less than half of the shortfall, and the remainder is unexplained. The table notes about 9,000 clones here, none of them singletons. Around a fifth of the sample lies in the top ten. The sequencing input was CD8+ T cells sorted from a lymph node. All receptors derive from a C3H/HeJ mouse with alopecia areata. Mice belonging to this strain carry MHC haplotype H2-k.

Concerning this clone: Gene names and germline refer to mouse. The sequenced part of the CDR3 DNA is TGTGCCAGCAGCTGGACAACAAACACCGGG. Residues: CASSWTTNTG. The entire CDR3 protein is CASSWTTNTGQLYF. This chain joins TRBV4 and TRBJ2-2; a possible D gene is TRBD1 (5 bases). The CDR3 end is not reached by the read, which stops 4 residues before it; the germline J gene fills it in. V dropped 4 bases and J dropped 0 bases, with 6 bases sitting between them. The CDR3 runs 14 residues. Germline V lookup: CDR1 LGHDT, CDR2 YNNKQL (reference sequence).

This clone is categorized as medium-sized (0.01 to 0.1%). The genes are named according to mouse. The CDR3 end falls 4 residues outside the read, so it is completed with the germline J gene. The rearrangement uses TRBV1 and TRBJ2-7; TRBD2 agrees at 10 bases. The CDR3 spans 16 residues. Germline-derived CDR1 and CDR2 are NSQYPW and LRSPGD (reference sequence). Trimming at V came to 3 bases and at J to 0 bases, leaving 5 bases not matched to a gene. CDR3 residues: CTCSARDWGLSYEQYF. The sequenced CDR3 bases are TGCACCTGCAGTGCCCGGGACTGGGGCCTCTCCTAT.

By share, this clone counts as medium-sized. Gene names and germline match the mouse. The read comes to an end 4 residues before the CDR3 does, leaving the germline J gene to fill in the end. The V and J genes are TRBV13-1 and TRBJ2-2; 7 nucleotides line up with TRBD2. Germline V gene lookup returns CDR1 NSHNY and CDR2 SYGAGN. The CDR3 contains 16 residues. J lost 3 bases, V lost 0 bases, and 5 bases had no gene match. CDR3 sequence: CASSDATGAYTGQLYF. Partial CDR3 DNA: TGTGCCAGCAGTGATGCCACTGGGGCCTACACCGGG.

This clone occurred many times. The gene symbols are mouse symbols. The missing CDR3 end, 4 residues past where the read stops, is filled in from the germline J gene. The chain combines TRBV12-1 with TRBJ2-5; 10 bases fit TRBD2. There are 13 residues in the CDR3. The V gene's germline CDR1 is SGHSN and CDR2 HYEKVE. The CDR3 region is CASSLGLGDTQYF. The DNA read from the CDR3 is TGTGCCAGCTCTCTGGGACTGGGGGAC.

A word on this clone: The listed genes are named as in mouse. With the read ending 3 residues before the CDR3 end, the germline J gene is used to fill in that end. V usage is TRBV19 and J usage is TRBJ1-6; 9 nucleotides agree with TRBD1. TRBJ1-6 is noted as an ORF with a role that remains uncertain. Germline V lookup: CDR1 FNHDT, CDR2 SITEND (reference sequence). The J segment lost 11 bases and the V segment lost 2 bases, leaving 5 bases of the junction unmatched. This CDR3 comprises 14 residues. Partial CDR3 DNA: TGTGCCAGCAGTATCAGGGACAGGGTGCCGCCC. Residues: CASSIRDRVPP. The entire CDR3 is CASSIRDRVPPLYF.

This clone is labeled as medium-sized (0.01 to 0.1%). These gene names are mouse names. The read ends 4 residues early relative to the CDR3; the germline J gene fills the gap. The chain joins TRBV1 to TRBJ1-1, with 12 bases aligning to TRBD1. The CDR3 runs 15 residues. The V gene's germline CDR1 is NSQYPW and CDR2 LRSPGD (reference sequence). Incomplete CDR3 DNA: TGCACCTGCAGTGCAAGGGGACAGGGGGCAACA. Its translation: CTCSARGQGAT. The CDR3, in full, reads CTCSARGQGATEVFF.

As for this clone: Here the gene names and germline are mouse. The read ends 4 residues shy of where the CDR3 ends; the end is completed using the germline J gene. The V call is TRBV1, the J call TRBJ2-1; 9 nucleotides line up with TRBD2. The CDR3 covers 15 residues. V lost 3 bases and J lost 4; bases outside the gene matches: 4. Per germline, CDR1 NSQYPW and CDR2 LRSPGD (reference sequence). The CDR3 sequence is CTCSARLGAYAEQFF. The part of the CDR3 DNA that was read is TGCACCTGCAGTGCCAGACTGGGGGCTTATGCT.

In this sample, this clone turned up many times. Gene names and germline match the mouse. The read terminates 4 residues before the CDR3 end, so the remaining end is supplied by the germline J gene. The chain is built from TRBV13-2 and TRBJ2-2; TRBD1 agrees at 7 bases. Per the germline V gene, CDR1 is NNHNN and CDR2 is SYGAGS (reference sequence). The CDR3 contains 15 residues. The junction had 2 bases not matched to a gene; V was cut back by 1 base and J by 2 bases. The CDR3 protein is CASGDPGQNTGQLYF. CDR3 DNA (partial): TGTGCCAGCGGTGATCCGGGACAGAACACCGGG.

This clone is classed as medium-sized. The genes and germline here are from mouse. Sequencing ends 4 residues short of the CDR3 end; the germline J gene provides the rest. The chain employs TRBV12-2 and TRBJ2-7, with no clear D. CDR1 is SGHLS and CDR2 is HYDKME in the germline V gene. V lost 2 bases and J lost 1, with 8 bases in between. The CDR3 spans 13 residues. The CDR3 protein is CASSRHGSYEQYF. The part of the CDR3 DNA that was read is TGTGCCAGCTCTCGACACGGTTCCTAT.

This clone was seen at least ten times. Gene names denote mouse genes. The CDR3 is cut off 4 residues early in the read; its end comes from the germline J gene. The chain employs TRBV14 and TRBJ2-1, with 14 bases identical to TRBD2. The CDR3 length is 16 residues. CDR1 and CDR2 (germline): SGHDT, FRDEAV. The CDR3 reads CASSSGTGGAPAEQFF. The covered CDR3 bases are TGTGCCAGCAGTTCCGGGACTGGGGGGGCGCCCGCT.

This clone was counted ten times or more. The gene names given are mouse names. The read terminates 4 residues ahead of where the CDR3 ends, so the germline J gene completes it. The chain employs TRBV19 and TRBJ2-7; 7 bases map to TRBD2. CDR3 length: 14 residues. Germline V lookup: CDR1 FNHDT, CDR2 SITEND (reference sequence). CDR3 bases read: TGTGCCAGCAGTATAGGCTGGGGGTCGTAT. It specifies CASSIGWGSY. Given in full, the CDR3 is CASSIGWGSYEQYF.

This clone was observed at least ten times. Gene names refer to mouse genes. The read ends 4 residues shy of where the CDR3 ends; the end is completed using the germline J gene. The chain couples TRBV5 to TRBJ2-7; TRBD2 might be the D (6 bases). The length of the CDR3 is 15 residues. V lost 0 bases and J 0 bases, leaving 9 bases between the germline ends. Germline assignment: CDR1 LGHNA and CDR2 YNLKQL (reference sequence). Incomplete CDR3 DNA: TGTGCCAGCAGCCAAGATCTGGGGAGCTCCTAT. Residues: CASSQDLGSSY. The full CDR3 protein is CASSQDLGSSYEQYF.

In its sample, this clone was seen a few times. Gene names and germline refer to mouse. The sequenced fragment ends 4 residues before the CDR3 boundary, so the rest is inferred from the germline J gene. The chain recombines TRBV29 with TRBJ2-1, with D maybe TRBD1 (6 bases). Trimming left V 6 bases short and J 5 bases short, with 11 bases between. There are 13 residues in the CDR3. Germline CDR1 is MSHET and CDR2 is SYDVDS. The CDR3 DNA, read in part, is TGTGCTAGCAGCCAGGGGCTGGATGCT. Its translation is CASSQGLDA. The full-length CDR3 reads as CASSQGLDAEQFF.

This clone has ten or more counts. Here the gene names and germline are mouse. The read halts 4 residues ahead of the CDR3 end, with the missing end drawn from the germline J gene. J is TRBJ2-5 and V is TRBV1; a possible D gene is TRBD1 (6 bases). The V gene's germline CDR1 is NSQYPW and CDR2 LRSPGD (reference sequence). This CDR3 is 14 amino acids long. CDR3 sequence reads: CTCSAVRGEDTQYF. The DNA read from the CDR3 is TGCACCTGCAGTGCAGTCAGGGGTGAGGAC.

This clone was recorded many times. Here the gene names and germline are mouse. The read falls 4 residues short of the CDR3 end, and the missing part is taken from the germline J gene. The rearrangement uses TRBV13-1 and TRBJ2-5; TRBD1 aligns across 8 bases. CDR3 length: 15 amino acids. Germline V lookup: CDR1 NSHNY, CDR2 SYGAGN. This chain's CDR3 is CASSDAEDREDTQYF. The sequenced CDR3 bases are TGTGCCAGCAGTGATGCCGAGGACAGGGAAGAC.

This clone was seen at least ten times. The genes and germline here are from mouse. The CDR3 extends 4 residues past the end of the read, so its final part is completed from the germline J gene. This chain uses TRBV13-1 with TRBJ2-2, with 7 bases lining up with TRBD2. This CDR3 has 15 amino acids. Germline V lookup: CDR1 NSHNY, CDR2 SYGAGN. Trimming cost V 4 bases and J 2 bases; bases outside gene matches: 5. Partial CDR3 DNA: TGTGCCAGCAGTCCTGACTGGGCCAACACCGGG. It codes for CASSPDWANTG. The entire CDR3 sequence reads CASSPDWANTGQLYF.

This clone was counted at least ten times. Gene names and germline match the mouse. From the germline J gene comes the end of the CDR3, since the read stops 4 residues before it. This chain uses TRBV19 with TRBJ2-7, with 9 bases aligning to TRBD2. Germline assignment: CDR1 FNHDT and CDR2 SITEND (reference sequence). The J segment lost 2 bases and the V segment lost 2 bases, leaving 2 bases of the junction unmatched. The CDR3 contains 14 residues. This chain's CDR3 is CASSILGGTYEQYF. The part of the CDR3 DNA that was read is TGTGCCAGCAGTATTCTGGGGGGGACCTAT.

This clone appeared a few times. Gene labels here are mouse ones. The CDR3 goes on 4 residues after the read ends, and that part is filled in from the germline J gene. J is TRBJ1-2 and V is TRBV31; 9 nucleotides align to TRBD1. Trimming at V came to 0 bases and at J to 2 bases, leaving 1 base not matched to a gene. Germline-derived CDR1 and CDR2 are GKSSPN and SITVG. CDR3 length: 14 residues. The covered CDR3 bases are TGTGCCTGGAGTCTAGGACAGGGGAACTCC. It specifies CAWSLGQGNS. The full CDR3 protein reads CAWSLGQGNSDYTF.

This clone was recorded many times. Each gene name is a mouse one. Sequencing ends 4 residues short of the CDR3 end; the germline J gene provides the rest. V is TRBV13-3 and J is TRBJ2-7, with 10 nucleotides matching TRBD1. The CDR3 consists of 14 residues. Germline V gene lookup returns CDR1 NNHDY and CDR2 SYVADS. With V trimmed by 5 bases and J by 2 bases, 4 bases remained unmatched. CDR3 in amino acids: CASRPGTGAYEQYF. The covered CDR3 bases are TGTGCCAGCAGGCCCGGGACAGGGGCCTAT.

In regard to this clone: Gene and germline names: mouse. Sequencing ends 4 residues short of the CDR3 end; the germline J gene provides the rest. This chain connects TRBV13-2 to TRBJ1-2, with D possibly being TRBD1 (6 bases). Germline values: CDR1 NNHNN, CDR2 SYGAGS (reference sequence). Between the trimmed V and J ends, which lost 6 bases and 4 bases, there was a span of 7 bases. CDR3 length equals 11 residues. Partial CDR3 DNA: TGTGCCAGCGCCAGGGGCTCC. Its translation: CASARGS. The full CDR3 is CASARGSDYTF.

As for this clone: Each gene name is a mouse one. The sequenced CDR3 bases are TGTGCCTGGAGCCCGGACTGGGGGAACCAAGAC. Its translation is CAWSPDWGNQD. The full CDR3 is CAWSPDWGNQDTQYF. The rearrangement links TRBV31 to TRBJ2-5, with 10 nucleotides matching TRBD2. The read ends 4 residues shy of where the CDR3 ends; the end is completed using the germline J gene. The germline V gene encodes CDR1 GKSSPN and CDR2 SITVG. J gave up 0 bases and V 3 bases, and 3 bases lay outside the gene matches. The CDR3 loop spans 15 amino acids.

This clone was counted many times. The gene symbols are mouse symbols. The sequenced fragment ends 4 residues before the CDR3 boundary, so the rest is inferred from the germline J gene. This chain connects TRBV14 to TRBJ2-5; D call uncertain. CDR1 is SGHDT, CDR2 FRDEAV, per germline. There are 11 residues in the CDR3. CDR3 amino acids: CASSFRDTQYF. The part of the CDR3 DNA that was read is TGTGCCAGCAGTTTCAGGGAC.

This clone has a count of ten or more. The gene names here belong to mouse. With the read ending 4 residues before the CDR3 end, the germline J gene is used to fill in that end. This chain connects TRBV19 to TRBJ1-1; the match to TRBD1 covers 8 bases. CDR1 and CDR2 from the germline V gene are FNHDT and SITEND (reference sequence). The CDR3 is made up of 14 amino acids. J was trimmed by 1 base and V by 5 bases; bases with no gene match: 4. CDR3 DNA, as far as it was read: TGTGCCAGCAGAAAAGACAGGGGAAACACA. Its translation: CASRKDRGNT. The whole CDR3 protein is CASRKDRGNTEVFF.

Note on this clone: Gene names and germline refer to mouse. The read terminates 4 residues ahead of where the CDR3 ends, so the germline J gene completes it. This chain links TRBV31 with TRBJ2-4; D might be TRBD2 (5 bases). The V and J ends lost 2 bases and 0 bases respectively, with 9 bases between them. The germline CDR1 and CDR2 sequences are GKSSPN and SITVG. This CDR3 comprises 14 residues. CDR3 region: CAWSTGPSQNTLYF. The CDR3 DNA, read in part, is TGTGCCTGGAGTACTGGCCCTAGTCAAAAC. Full variable domain (outside the CDR3, taken from reference TRBV31 and TRBJ2-4): AQTIHQWPVAEIKAVGSPLSLGCTIKGKSSPNLYWYWQATGGTLQQLFYSITVGQVESVVQLNLSASRPKDDQFILSTEKLLLSHSGFYLCAWSTGPSQNTLYFGAGTRLSVL.